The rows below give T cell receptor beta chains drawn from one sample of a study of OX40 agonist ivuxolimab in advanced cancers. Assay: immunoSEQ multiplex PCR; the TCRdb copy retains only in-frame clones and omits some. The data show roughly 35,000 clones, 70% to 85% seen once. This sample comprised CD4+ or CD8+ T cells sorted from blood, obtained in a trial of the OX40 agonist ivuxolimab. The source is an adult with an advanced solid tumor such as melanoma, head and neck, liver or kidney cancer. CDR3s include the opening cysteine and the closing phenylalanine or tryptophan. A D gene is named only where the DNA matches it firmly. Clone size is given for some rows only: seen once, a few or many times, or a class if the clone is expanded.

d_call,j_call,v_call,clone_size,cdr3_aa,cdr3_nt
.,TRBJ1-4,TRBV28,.,CASSIPYGEVREKLFF,TGTGCCAGCAGTATTCCTTACGGGGAGGTACGAGAAAAACTGTTTTTT
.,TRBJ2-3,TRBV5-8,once,CASSLGGLDTQYF,TGTGCCAGCAGCTTGGGGGGGTTAGATACGCAGTATTTT
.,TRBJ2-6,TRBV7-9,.,CASSPRLQGSGANVLTF,TGTGCCAGCAGCCCAAGACTACAGGGCTCTGGGGCCAACGTCCTGACTTTC
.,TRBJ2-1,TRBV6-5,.,CASSPEMGEQFF,TGTGCCAGCAGTCCGGAGATGGGGGAGCAGTTCTTC
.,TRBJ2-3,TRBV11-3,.,CASSLVATTDTQYF,TGTGCCAGCAGCTTGGTTGCCACCACAGATACGCAGTATTTT
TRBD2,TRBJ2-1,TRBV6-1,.,CASSGRTSGGASNEQFF,TGTGCCAGCAGTGGGAGGACTAGCGGGGGGGCGAGTAATGAGCAGTTCTTC
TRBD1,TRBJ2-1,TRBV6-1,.,CASSALGTVSYNEQFF,TGTGCCAGCAGTGCCCTAGGGACAGTCTCCTACAATGAGCAGTTCTTC
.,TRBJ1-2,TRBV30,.,CAYQRRGIHGYTF,TGTGCCTATCAAAGGAGGGGGATTCATGGCTACACCTTC
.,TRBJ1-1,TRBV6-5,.,CASSYGRQINTEAFF,TGTGCCAGCAGTTACGGGAGACAAATAAACACTGAAGCTTTCTTT
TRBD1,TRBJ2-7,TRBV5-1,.,CASSLDATGLSYEQYF,TGCGCCAGCAGCTTGGACGCGACAGGGCTTTCCTACGAGCAGTACTTC
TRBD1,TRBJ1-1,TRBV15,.,CATSRPGGSPEAFF,TGTGCCACCAGCAGACCAGGGGGATCCCCTGAAGCTTTCTTT
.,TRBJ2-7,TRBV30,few,CAWSVGQGEGEQYF,TGTGCCTGGAGTGTAGGTCAGGGAGAGGGCGAGCAGTACTTC
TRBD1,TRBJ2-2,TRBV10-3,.,CAIRGQVTTGELFF,TGTGCCATCAGAGGACAGGTTACGACCGGGGAGCTGTTTTTT
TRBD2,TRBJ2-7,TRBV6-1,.,CASSERAGGWYEQYF,TGTGCCAGCAGTGAAAGGGCGGGGGGTTGGTACGAGCAGTACTTC
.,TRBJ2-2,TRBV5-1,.,CASSFIGTNTGELFF,TGCGCCAGCAGCTTTATCGGGACGAACACCGGGGAGCTGTTTTTT
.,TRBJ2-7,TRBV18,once,CASSPSGRYEQYF,TGTGCCAGCTCACCATCGGGACGGTACGAGCAGTACTTC
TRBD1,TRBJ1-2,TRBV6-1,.,CAISDPGTGANYGYTF,TGTGCCATCAGTGACCCCGGGACAGGAGCTAACTATGGCTACACCTTC
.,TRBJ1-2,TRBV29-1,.,CSADPGGPNYGYTF,TGCAGCGCTGACCCCGGGGGCCCTAACTATGGCTACACCTTC
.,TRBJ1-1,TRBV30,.,CAWRGEGVTEAFF,TGTGCCTGGAGAGGGGAGGGAGTAACTGAAGCTTTCTTT
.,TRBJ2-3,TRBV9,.,CASSVSQGGSTDTQYF,TGTGCCAGCAGCGTATCCCAAGGGGGTAGCACAGATACGCAGTATTTT
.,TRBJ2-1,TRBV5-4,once,CASSLPGLAYNEQFF,TGTGCCAGCAGCTTGCCAGGCCTCGCTTACAATGAGCAGTTCTTC
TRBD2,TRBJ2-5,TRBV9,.,CASSEVLAGKETQYF,TGTGCCAGCAGCGAGGTCTTAGCGGGGAAGGAGACCCAGTACTTC